Only one count was recorded for the clone carrying this T cell receptor beta chain. This record belongs to a study of CD8 T cells in Susac syndrome. Germline CDR1 is GTSNPN and CDR2 is SVGIG (reference sequence). The CDR3 contains 16 residues. Unmatched junction bases numbered 7, after V lost 3 bases and J lost 0 bases. The authors carried out high-throughput sequencing of TCR beta. They applied it to CD8+ and CD4+ T cells obtained from blood. An amount of RNA that ranged from roughly 0.5 to 1 ug was reverse transcribed with random hexamers. MiXCR was run by TCRdb on the immunoSEQ multiplex PCR reads, yielding one entry per CDR3 protein. The top ten clones hold less than 0.25% of a sample with 120,000 or so distinct CDR3 sequences, around 96% of them seen once.

The TCR sequence derives from a human donor with Susac syndrome. This chain joins TRBV30 and TRBJ2-3, with 9 nucleotides matching TRBD2. Sequencing was performed on CD8+ T cells from PBMCs. The chain's CDR3 is CAWRMGLALSTDTQYF. CDR3 sequence (DNA): TGTGCCTGGAGGATGGGACTAGCCCTCAGCACAGATACGCAGTATTTT.